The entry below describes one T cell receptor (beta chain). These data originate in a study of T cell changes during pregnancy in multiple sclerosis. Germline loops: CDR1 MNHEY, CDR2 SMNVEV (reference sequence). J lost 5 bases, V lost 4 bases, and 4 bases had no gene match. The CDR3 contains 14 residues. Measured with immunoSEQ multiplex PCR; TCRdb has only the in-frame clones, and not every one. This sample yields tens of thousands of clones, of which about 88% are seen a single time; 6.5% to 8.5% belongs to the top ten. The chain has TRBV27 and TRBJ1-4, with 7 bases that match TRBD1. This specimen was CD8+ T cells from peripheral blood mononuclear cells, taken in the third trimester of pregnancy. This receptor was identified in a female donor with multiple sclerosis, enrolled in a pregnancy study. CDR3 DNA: TGTGCCAGCAGTTCGACAGGGTTGAATGAAAAACTGTTTTTT. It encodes CASSSTGLNEKLFF.